Listed here are 32 T cell receptor beta chains from one sample, sequenced in a study of blood T cell repertoires in COVID-19. Profiling relied on immunoSEQ multiplex PCR, and the TCRdb table lists in-frame clones only, not all of them. The sample includes around 200,000 clones, about nine tenths of them seen just once. The specimen sequenced was peripheral blood. These receptor sequences come from a man between 65 and 80 years old with acute or convalescent COVID-19.

The chain has TRBV11-2 and TRBJ1-3; no definite D call. The V gene lost 5 bases and the J gene lost 2 bases, with 10 bases spanning the gap. The germline V gene has CDR1 SGHAT and CDR2 FQNNGV. The CDR3 loop spans 14 amino acids. The chain's CDR3 is CASSPRRAGNTIYF. The CDR3 coding sequence is TGTGCCAGCAGCCCCCGGAGGGCTGGAAACACCATATATTTT.

The CDR3 spells CASSTVYNSPLHF. The CDR3 DNA sequence: TGTGCCAGCAGTACAGTGTATAATTCACCCCTCCACTTT. The V call is TRBV6-5, the J call TRBJ1-6; no definite D call. The CDR3 contains 13 residues. Germline CDR1 and CDR2: MNHEY and SVGAGI. The germline V and J ends were trimmed by 5 bases and 4 bases, with 6 bases remaining between them.

V and J are TRBV30 and TRBJ2-7; possibly TRBD2 for D (6 bases). CDR3 length: 15 residues. Germline V gene data show CDR1 as GTSNPN and CDR2 as SVGIG (reference sequence). The V end was cut by 3 bases, the J end by 7 bases, with 22 bases between. CDR3 protein: CAWRLTSYSRGEQYF. In DNA, the CDR3 is TGTGCCTGGAGGCTTACTAGTTATAGCCGGGGGGAGCAGTACTTC.

The chain has TRBV6-5 and TRBJ2-1; 11 nucleotides line up with TRBD2. The CDR3 runs 15 residues. V was clipped by 8 bases and J by 7 bases; unmatched bases: 10. Germline V gives CDR1 MNHEY, CDR2 SVGAGI. In DNA, the CDR3 is TGTGCCAGCTATAAACTAGCGGGAGTTTTTAATGAGCAGTTCTTC. This encodes CASYKLAGVFNEQFF.

CDR3 region: CASTQQGDVNTGELFF. The CDR3, as DNA: TGTGCCAGCACCCAACAGGGGGACGTTAACACCGGGGAGCTGTTTTTT. The V and J genes are TRBV6-4 and TRBJ2-2, with TRBD1 matching over 8 bases. Trimming removed 7 bases from V and 2 bases from J; junction bases left unmatched: 9. The CDR3 runs 16 residues. Germline CDR1 reads MRHNA; CDR2 reads SNTAGT.

The CDR3 DNA follows: TGTGCCAGCAGCTTAAGACAGGCTACTGAAGCTTTCTTT. Its translation: CASSLRQATEAFF. V usage is TRBV7-3 and J usage is TRBJ1-1; D is perhaps TRBD1 (6 bases). CDR1 SGHTA and CDR2 FQGTGA come from the germline V gene. The germline V and J ends were trimmed by 1 base and 5 bases, with 8 bases remaining between them. The CDR3 spans 13 residues. Based on the CDR3 plus reference TRBV7-3 and TRBJ1-1, the full variable domain is GAGVSQTPSNKVTEKGKYVELRCDPISGHTALYWYRQSLGQGPEFLIYFQGTGAADDSGLPNDRFFAVRPEGSVSTLKIQRTERGDSAVYLCASSLRQATEAFFGQGTRLTVV.

V and J are TRBV28 and TRBJ1-6; D is perhaps TRBD1 (6 bases). Germline values: CDR1 MDHEN, CDR2 SYDVKM. V gave up 6 bases and J gave up 10 bases, with 16 bases separating them. The CDR3 is 14 residues long. CDR3 loop: CASRGTPLGSPLHF. CDR3 in DNA: TGTGCCAGCAGGGGGACACCCTTAGGATCACCCCTCCACTTT.

The chain carries TRBV5-1 and TRBJ2-3; 9 bases line up with TRBD2. The V gene end was trimmed by 4 bases and the J gene end by 4 bases; junction bases not matched to a gene: 13. This CDR3 contains 17 residues. Germline lookup yields CDR1 SGHRS and CDR2 YFSETQ. The CDR3 DNA is TGCGCCAGCAGCGCCGCGTGGGGCGGGGGGGCGGCAGATACGCAGTATTTT. This encodes CASSAAWGGGAADTQYF.

The gene calls are TRBV27 and TRBJ1-1; D ambiguous. The CDR3 spans 15 residues. Germline lookup yields CDR1 MNHEY and CDR2 SMNVEV (reference sequence). Between the trimmed V and J ends, which lost 5 bases and 1 base, there was a span of 14 bases. Here the CDR3 DNA reads TGTGCCAGCAGTCTTGGACTCCCGAGGAACACTGAAGCTTTCTTT. Encoded protein: CASSLGLPRNTEAFF.

The chain combines TRBV14 with TRBJ2-1, with 8 bases that match TRBD2. Germline V gene lookup returns CDR1 SGHDN and CDR2 FVKESK. The CDR3 runs 16 residues. Trimming at V came to 2 bases and at J to 7 bases, leaving 10 bases not matched to a gene. The CDR3 spells CASSQPLSGRFNEQFF. The CDR3 DNA sequence: TGTGCCAGCAGCCAACCCTTGAGCGGGAGATTTAATGAGCAGTTCTTC.

CDR3: CAWSKQGPQPQHF. DNA for the CDR3: TGTGCCTGGAGTAAGCAGGGTCCCCAGCCCCAGCATTTT. The gene calls are TRBV30 and TRBJ1-5, with TRBD1 as a possible D gene (5 bases). The CDR3 is made up of 13 amino acids. V was cut by 2 bases and J by 7 bases, with 12 bases left in between. CDR1 GTSNPN and CDR2 SVGIG come from the germline V gene (reference sequence).

The rearrangement links TRBV20-1 to TRBJ1-3; D remains unclear. The CDR3 runs 13 residues. V was clipped by 3 bases and J by 4 bases, with 10 bases between them. The germline CDR1 and CDR2 sequences are DFQATT and SNEGSKA (reference sequence). The CDR3 bases are TGCAGTGCTAGTCTAATTGCGGGAAACACCATATATTTT. Its translation: CSASLIAGNTIYF.

The chain uses TRBV28 and TRBJ1-4, with D maybe TRBD1 (5 bases). The CDR3 has 12 amino acids. The V end was cut by 10 bases, the J end by 7 bases, with 13 bases between. Germline CDR1 is MDHEN and CDR2 is SYDVKM. CDR3 protein: CATSWGGEKLFF. In nucleotides, the CDR3 is TGTGCCACCTCGTGGGGGGGTGAAAAACTGTTTTTT. Filled out from reference TRBV28 and TRBJ1-4, the complete variable domain reads DVKVTQSSRYLVKRTGEKVFLECVQDMDHENMFWYRQDPGLGLRLIYFSYDVKMKEKGDIPEGYSVSREKKERFSLILESASTNQTSMYLCATSWGGEKLFFGSGTQLSVL.

This clone was seen once. V and J are TRBV5-1 and TRBJ2-1; 9 bases fit TRBD2. The germline CDR1 and CDR2 sequences are SGHRS and YFSETQ. The trim removed 6 bases at V and 2 bases at J, leaving 6 bases unmatched. The CDR3 contains 15 residues. CDR3 loop: CASNSRTSAYNEQFF. The CDR3, as DNA: TGCGCCAGCAACTCAAGGACTAGCGCCTACAATGAGCAGTTCTTC. Supplemented by reference TRBV5-1 and TRBJ2-1, the full variable domain reads KAGVTQTPRYLIKTRGQQVTLSCSPISGHRSVSWYQQTPGQGLQFLFEYFSETQRNKGNFPGRFSGRQFSNSRSEMNVSTLELGDSALYLCASNSRTSAYNEQFFGPGTRLTVL.

The chain employs TRBV6-5 and TRBJ2-1; D is possibly TRBD1 (6 bases). The germline V and J ends were trimmed by 6 bases and 12 bases, with 12 bases remaining between them. This CDR3 contains 11 residues. CDR1 MNHEY and CDR2 SVGAGI come from the germline V gene. The CDR3 spells CASSQGNGQFF. CDR3 sequence (DNA): TGTGCCAGCAGCCAGGGGAACGGGCAGTTCTTC.

The chain uses TRBV7-3 and TRBJ1-5, with 8 bases that match TRBD1. Germline V gene data show CDR1 as SGHTA and CDR2 as FQGTGA. The CDR3 is 16 residues long. Trimming at V came to 1 base and at J to 6 bases, leaving 8 bases not matched to a gene. CDR3 DNA sequence: TGTGCCAGCAGCTTAAGTCGGACAGGGCCAGGTCAGCCCCAGCATTTT. Translating it yields CASSLSRTGPGQPQHF.

V and J are TRBV7-2 and TRBJ2-3; 9 bases are a match to TRBD2. The germline gives CDR1 SGHTA, CDR2 FQGNSA. The CDR3 length is 16 residues. V trimming: 3 bases; J trimming: 0 bases; junction bases outside the gene matches: 4. As DNA, the CDR3 is TGTGCCAGCAGCTTCCTAGCGGGGTCTAGCACAGATACGCAGTATTTT. Its translation is CASSFLAGSSTDTQYF.

This chain connects TRBV28 to TRBJ1-2, with 9 bases aligning to TRBD1. CDR1 MDHEN and CDR2 SYDVKM come from the germline V gene. V gave up 2 bases and J gave up 2 bases; unmatched junction bases: 6. This CDR3 contains 16 residues. The CDR3 nucleotides are TGTGCCAGCAGTTTAGGCGGGACAGGGAAAAACTATGGCTACACCTTC. Amino acids: CASSLGGTGKNYGYTF.

This chain connects TRBV5-5 to TRBJ2-1; D unclear. From germline, CDR1 is SGHKS and CDR2 YYEKEE (reference sequence). V lost 7 bases, J lost 4 bases, and 12 bases lay in between. The CDR3 is 13 residues long. CDR3 DNA sequence: TGTGCCAGCTCCCCGGGTGGGTACAATGAGCAGTTCTTC. Translated, it gives CASSPGGYNEQFF.

This chain links TRBV2 with TRBJ2-3; TRBD1 agrees at 8 bases. The CDR3 is made up of 12 amino acids. Unmatched junction bases numbered 6, after V lost 8 bases and J lost 8 bases. The germline V gene encodes CDR1 SNHLY and CDR2 FYNNEI. This chain's CDR3 is CASFDRGGTQYF. The CDR3 nucleotides read TGTGCCAGCTTTGACAGGGGTGGTACGCAGTATTTT.

CDR3 sequence (DNA): TGTGCCAGCAGTTACGAGCCAGGCTCCTATAATTCACCCCTCCACTTT. Its translation: CASSYEPGSYNSPLHF. This rearrangement joins TRBV6-5 to TRBJ1-6; unclear D gene. The CDR3 loop spans 16 amino acids. CDR1 is MNHEY, CDR2 SVGAGI, per germline. The V gene lost 2 bases and the J gene lost 0 bases, with 8 bases spanning the gap.

V gene TRBV28 combines with J gene TRBJ1-5; D not certain. V gave up 2 bases and J gave up 0 bases, with 8 bases separating them. The CDR3 is made up of 15 amino acids. Germline V gene data show CDR1 as MDHEN and CDR2 as SYDVKM. The CDR3 nucleotides are TGTGCCAGCAGTTTAGCAGATTATAGCAATCAGCCCCAGCATTTT. Amino acids: CASSLADYSNQPQHF. Full variable domain (missing parts from reference TRBV28 and TRBJ1-5): DVKVTQSSRYLVKRTGEKVFLECVQDMDHENMFWYRQDPGLGLRLIYFSYDVKMKEKGDIPEGYSVSREKKERFSLILESASTNQTSMYLCASSLADYSNQPQHFGDGTRLSIL.

The CDR3 DNA follows: TGTGCCAGCAGCTTGGGGGGGCCCTCCAAAGAGACCCAGTACTTC. It encodes CASSLGGPSKETQYF. The chain has TRBV5-4 and TRBJ2-5; the D gene is possibly TRBD1 (6 bases). The ends were cut back, 0 bases at V and 3 bases at J, with 12 bases in the middle. Per the germline V gene, CDR1 is SGHNT and CDR2 is YYREEE (reference sequence). This CDR3 spans 15 amino acids.

The J gene is TRBJ2-3, the V gene TRBV15, with D possibly being TRBD1 (6 bases). The CDR3 length is 16 residues. Germline assignment: CDR1 LNHNV and CDR2 YYDKDF (reference sequence). Trimming took off 1 base at V and 0 bases at J, with 11 bases between the two ends. CDR3 region: CATSRGRGPSTDTQYF. CDR3 in DNA: TGTGCCACCAGCAGAGGCAGGGGCCCTAGCACAGATACGCAGTATTTT.

This clone was detected once. The chain has TRBV19 and TRBJ1-3; 8 bases are shared with TRBD1. The germline CDR1 and CDR2 sequences are LNHDA and SQIVND (reference sequence). The CDR3 has 16 amino acids. Unmatched junction bases numbered 10, after V lost 6 bases and J lost 3 bases. As DNA, the CDR3 is TGTGCCAGTAGAGAGGGGGGACAGGTTTATGGAAACACCATATATTTT. Protein product: CASREGGQVYGNTIYF.

This clone was observed a single time. Distinct nucleotide sequences in the sample also encode this CDR3. This rearrangement joins TRBV5-1 to TRBJ2-2, with D uncertain. The CDR3 is made up of 14 amino acids. Trimming removed 1 base at V and 2 bases at J, with 6 bases between. Looked up from germline, CDR1 is SGHRS and CDR2 is YFSETQ. The CDR3 spells CASSLTTNTGELFF. CDR3 bases: TGCGCCAGCAGCTTGACTACTAACACCGGGGAGCTGTTTTTT.

The chain uses TRBV4-3 and TRBJ2-1; TRBD2 matches 14 bases. CDR1 is LGHNA, CDR2 YSLEER, per germline. The CDR3 runs 19 residues. The V and J ends lost 1 base and 6 bases, in that order; junction bases with no gene match: 11. The DNA for the CDR3 is TGCGCCAGCAGCCAAGTACGGACTAGCGGGGGGCGAGCTGGCAATGAGCAGTTCTTC. It encodes CASSQVRTSGGRAGNEQFF.

V gene TRBV7-2 combines with J gene TRBJ2-1; D may be TRBD1 (6 bases). Trimming removed 4 bases at V and 2 bases at J, with 12 bases between. The length of the CDR3 is 15 residues. From germline, CDR1 is SGHTA and CDR2 FQGNSA. Here the CDR3 reads CASSSGRGTYNEQFF. The CDR3 nucleotides read TGTGCCAGCAGCTCCGGCAGGGGCACCTACAATGAGCAGTTCTTC.

The chain links TRBV11-3 to TRBJ2-6, with D maybe TRBD1 (5 bases). V lost 3 bases and J 1 base, leaving 10 bases between the germline ends. This CDR3 is built from 16 residues. Germline-derived CDR1 and CDR2 are SGHNT and YENEEA. CDR3 in DNA: TGTGCCAGCAGCTTGGGGAAGGGGTCTGGGGCCAACGTCCTGACTTTC. This translates into CASSLGKGSGANVLTF.

The chain employs TRBV6-5 and TRBJ2-7, with D possibly TRBD1 on 5 matching bases. This CDR3 is built from 13 residues. The germline V and J ends were trimmed by 6 bases and 1 base, with 10 bases remaining between them. Germline V gives CDR1 MNHEY, CDR2 SVGAGI. CDR3 protein: CASRRQPSYEQYF. The DNA for the CDR3 is TGTGCCAGCAGGAGACAGCCTTCCTACGAGCAGTACTTC.

The genes are TRBV30 and TRBJ1-5; D is undetermined. CDR3 length equals 14 residues. V lost 1 base, J lost 0 bases, and 7 bases lay in between. The germline gives CDR1 GTSNPN, CDR2 SVGIG (reference sequence). DNA of the CDR3: TGTGCCTGGAGTGACTGGTATAGCAATCAGCCCCAGCATTTT. As protein: CAWSDWYSNQPQHF. The variable domain in full, completed from reference TRBV30 and TRBJ1-5, reads SQTIHQWPATLVQPVGSPLSLECTVEGTSNPNLYWYRQAAGRGLQLLFYSVGIGQISSEVPQNLSASRPQDRQFILSSKKLLLSDSGFYLCAWSDWYSNQPQHFGDGTRLSIL.

This clone was detected once. The chain uses TRBV28 and TRBJ2-7; 9 bases are a match to TRBD1. The J segment lost 3 bases and the V segment lost 5 bases, leaving 11 bases of the junction unmatched. This CDR3 spans 16 amino acids. CDR1 is MDHEN, CDR2 SYDVKM, per germline. Written as DNA, the CDR3 is TGTGCCAGCAGTCTCAAAACTGGGGGACAGGGCTACGAGCAGTACTTC. This sequence encodes CASSLKTGGQGYEQYF. The complete variable domain, with remaining parts taken from reference TRBV28 and TRBJ2-7, reads DVKVTQSSRYLVKRTGEKVFLECVQDMDHENMFWYRQDPGLGLRLIYFSYDVKMKEKGDIPEGYSVSREKKERFSLILESASTNQTSMYLCASSLKTGGQGYEQYFGPGTRLTVT.